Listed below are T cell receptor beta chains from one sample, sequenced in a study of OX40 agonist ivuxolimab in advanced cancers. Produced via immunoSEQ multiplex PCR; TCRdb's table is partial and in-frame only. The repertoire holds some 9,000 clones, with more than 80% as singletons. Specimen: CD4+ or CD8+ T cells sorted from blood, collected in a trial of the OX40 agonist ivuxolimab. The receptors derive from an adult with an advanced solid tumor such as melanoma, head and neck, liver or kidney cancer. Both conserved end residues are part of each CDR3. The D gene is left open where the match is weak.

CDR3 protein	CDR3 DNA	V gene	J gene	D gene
CASVRGQNSPLHF	TGTGCCAGCGTTCGGGGGCAGAATTCACCCCTCCACTTT	TRBV2	TRBJ1-6	NA
CASSLFSGANVLTF	TGTGCCAGCAGCTTATTCTCGGGGGCCAACGTCCTGACTTTC	TRBV11-3	TRBJ2-6	NA
CASSIGSLPGETQYF	TGTGCCAGCAGTATTGGAAGTCTCCCAGGAGAGACCCAGTACTTC	TRBV11-3	TRBJ2-5	NA
CASSLAANTGELFF	TGTGCCAGCAGCTTAGCGGCCAACACCGGGGAGCTGTTTTTT	TRBV11-3	TRBJ2-2	NA
CASSLGQSAQGETQYF	TGCGCCAGCAGCTTGGGGCAGTCGGCCCAGGGGGAGACCCAGTACTTC	TRBV5-1	TRBJ2-5	NA
CASSIAPANTGELFF	TGTGCCAGTAGTATAGCGCCAGCGAACACCGGGGAGCTGTTTTTT	TRBV19	TRBJ2-2	NA
CASSLFSGRQNYGYTF	TGTGCCAGCAGTTTATTCTCTGGCAGACAAAACTATGGCTACACCTTC	TRBV28	TRBJ1-2	NA
CASSSIGAGGNNEQFF	TGCGCCAGCAGTTCCATTGGAGCGGGAGGGAACAATGAGCAGTTCTTC	TRBV10-1	TRBJ2-1	TRBD2
CASSQNTEAFF	TGCGCCAGCAGCCAGAACACTGAAGCTTTCTTT	TRBV5-1	TRBJ1-1	NA
CAWSRLTINNEQFF	TGTGCCTGGAGTAGGTTAACGATAAACAATGAGCAGTTCTTC	TRBV30	TRBJ2-1	NA